The text below deals with one T cell receptor (beta chain). This sample is drawn from a study of identical twins. A universal primer site came from template switching; cDNA carried unique molecular identifiers. MiXCR was run by TCRdb on the 5' RACE reads, yielding one entry per CDR3 protein. The repertoire includes some 100,000 distinct CDR3 sequences, under 6.5% of them detected once, and approximately 12% sits in the top ten. The V gene lost 5 bases and the J gene lost 3 bases, with 5 bases spanning the gap. There are 11 residues in the CDR3. In germline, CDR1 is LGHNT, CDR2 FRNRAP. The specimen sequenced was memory T cells sorted from blood. This sequence was found in a woman between 45 and 65 years old in good health. J is TRBJ2-7 and V is TRBV12-5, with D hard to call. CDR3 loop: CASGRGYEQYF. The CDR3 DNA reads as TGTGCTAGTGGTCGAGGCTACGAGCAGTACTTC.